These 13 T cell receptor beta chains originate from one sample sequenced in a study of cytomegalovirus exposure and HLA in healthy donors. The PCR employed 60 Vbeta primers together with 13 Jbeta primers. Only in-frame clones appear in the TCRdb table, and some are missing; sequencing was by immunoSEQ multiplex PCR. This sample carries some 99,000 clones, around four fifths of them seen once, and the ten largest clones take around 7.7%. Material for sequencing was PBMCs. All receptors derive from a woman in her fifties or sixties in good health and CMV-seropositive.

V and J are TRBV6-1 and TRBJ1-2, with D perhaps matching TRBD1 (5 bases). Germline CDR1 MNHNS, CDR2 SASEGT. V gave up 8 bases and J gave up 4 bases, with 20 bases separating them. The CDR3 totals 15 residues. The CDR3 loop reads CASLREAGMSYGYTF. DNA of the CDR3: TGTGCCAGCCTTAGGGAGGCAGGGATGTCCTATGGCTACACCTTC.

This clone came up once. One end of the junction does not line up with germline, which may come from a read error. This chain uses TRBV7-7 with TRBJ2-3; possibly TRBD1 for D (5 bases). The CDR3 runs 13 residues. The germline V gene encodes CDR1 SSHAT and CDR2 FNYEAQ (reference sequence). CDR3: CASSFSGTDTQYF. The CDR3, as DNA: TGTGCTAGCAGCTTCTCAGGGACAGATACGCAGTATTTT.

The J gene is TRBJ2-3, the V gene TRBV5-5; 7 bases line up with TRBD2. Trimming at V came to 1 base and at J to 0 bases, leaving 5 bases not matched to a gene. CDR3 length equals 16 residues. The germline V gene has CDR1 SGHKS and CDR2 YYEKEE (reference sequence). Here the CDR3 reads CASSLIGGGSTDTQYF. CDR3 DNA sequence: TGTGCCAGCAGCTTGATCGGCGGGGGAAGCACAGATACGCAGTATTTT.

The chain links TRBV7-9 to TRBJ2-7; possibly TRBD2 for D (6 bases). This CDR3 is built from 12 residues. The V end was cut by 0 bases, the J end by 6 bases, with 6 bases between. CDR1 and CDR2 from the germline V gene are SEHNR and FQNEAQ (reference sequence). The CDR3 protein is CASSLAEGEQYF. The CDR3 nucleotides are TGTGCCAGCAGCTTAGCGGAGGGCGAGCAGTACTTC. Variable domain in full (rest from reference TRBV7-9 and TRBJ2-7): DTGVSQNPRHKITKRGQNVTFRCDPISEHNRLYWYRQTLGQGPEFLTYFQNEAQLEKSRLLSDRFSAERPKGSFSTLEIQRTEQGDSAMYLCASSLAEGEQYFGPGTRLTVT.

The chain links TRBV6-5 to TRBJ2-6, with D possibly matching TRBD2 (6 bases). Trimming removed 6 bases from V and 0 bases from J, with 6 bases in between. Germline CDR1 is MNHEY and CDR2 is SVGAGI. The CDR3 totals 14 residues. The CDR3 loop is CASRGGSGANVLTF. The CDR3 DNA reads as TGTGCCAGCAGGGGGGGCTCTGGGGCCAACGTCCTGACTTTC.

The CDR3 sequence: CASSVYGQGATEAFF. CDR3 sequence (DNA): TGTGCCAGCAGTGTTTACGGACAGGGGGCGACTGAAGCTTTCTTT. V gene TRBV2 combines with J gene TRBJ1-1; 11 positions match TRBD1. The CDR3 loop spans 15 amino acids. Germline CDR1 reads SNHLY; CDR2 reads FYNNEI. The ends lost 4 bases at V and 5 bases at J; junction bases unmatched: 6.

DNA for the CDR3: TGTGCCAGCAGCTTAAGCCCAGCGGGGGGGCCGGGTACGCAGTATTTT. This encodes CASSLSPAGGPGTQYF. The chain combines TRBV7-3 with TRBJ2-3, with 10 bases matching TRBD2. Germline V lookup: CDR1 SGHTA, CDR2 FQGTGA. The V gene end was trimmed by 1 base and the J gene end by 8 bases; junction bases not matched to a gene: 9. CDR3 length: 16 amino acids.

This clone was seen a single time. The rearrangement joins TRBV7-2 to TRBJ2-5; 12 nucleotides match TRBD2. The CDR3 is made up of 13 amino acids. Germline lookup yields CDR1 SGHTA and CDR2 FQGNSA. The V gene end was trimmed by 6 bases and the J gene end by 6 bases; junction bases not matched to a gene: 2. DNA of the CDR3: TGTGCCAGCAGAAGGACTAGCGGGAAGACCCAGTACTTC. This codes for CASRRTSGKTQYF.

CDR3 bases: TGCACCAGCAGCCCCTGGACTAGCGGGGGTGGGGAGTTCTTC. Translation gives CTSSPWTSGGGEFF. The chain joins TRBV1 to TRBJ2-1; the table assigns TRBD2, which was not confirmed against the DNA. TRBV1 is noted as a pseudogene. The CDR3 is 14 amino acids.

Worth noting for this clone: A junction end diverges from the germline sequence, so it may reflect a read error. The chain carries TRBV4-2 and TRBJ2-1; tentative D call: TRBD2 (5 bases). This CDR3 has 16 residues. Germline values: CDR1 LGHNA, CDR2 YNFKEQ. This CDR3 is CASIQDRGPAGNEQFF. The DNA of the CDR3 is TGTGCCAGCATCCAAGATCGAGGGCCGGCCGGGAATGAGCAGTTCTTC.

V is TRBV12-5 and J is TRBJ2-3, with a weak D call TRBD2 (6 bases). The germline CDR1 and CDR2 sequences are LGHNT and FRNRAP. The CDR3 loop spans 11 amino acids. V was pared by 6 bases and J by 6 bases, with 7 bases between. The CDR3 spells CASGGGDTQYF. In DNA, the CDR3 is TGTGCTAGTGGGGGGGGTGATACGCAGTATTTT.

V is TRBV7-9 and J is TRBJ2-2; the match to TRBD1 covers 11 bases. The J segment lost 4 bases and the V segment lost 5 bases, leaving 3 bases of the junction unmatched. The CDR3 extends over 15 amino acids. Germline CDR1 reads SEHNR; CDR2 reads FQNEAQ (reference sequence). The DNA of the CDR3 is TGTGCCAGCAGCCAAGGGACAGGGGGCACCGGGGAGCTGTTTTTT. This sequence encodes CASSQGTGGTGELFF.

This clone is a singleton in its sample. The chain has TRBV11-3 and TRBJ2-2, with TRBD2 identical over 10 bases. CDR3 size: 15 residues. V dropped 5 bases and J dropped 8; count of bases not matched to a gene: 8. The V gene's germline CDR1 is SGHNT and CDR2 YENEEA. This CDR3 reads CASSPGTSGTGELFF. As DNA, the CDR3 is TGTGCCAGCAGCCCCGGCACTAGCGGGACAGGGGAGCTGTTTTTT.